Sequencing of this TCR beta chain was carried out in a study of response to subunit inactivated influenza vaccine. In TCRdb, the RT-PCR reads were re-called with MiXCR into one record per CDR3 protein. The sample includes around 200,000 distinct CDR3 sequences, roughly 12% of them seen just once. The CDR3 contains 14 residues. V lost 3 bases and J 3 bases, leaving 11 bases between the germline ends. Germline CDR1 reads MDHEN; CDR2 reads SYDVKM. This sample also appeared in a second study, on T cells expressing NK-cell markers. From that report: Libraries used 5'RACE template switching adding universal primer site and UMIs.

Sample: CD8+ T cells sorted from PBMCs, taken about 11 days after vaccination. The chain couples TRBV28 to TRBJ2-5, with D perhaps assigned TRBD1 or TRBD2 (5 bases each). The sequence came from a man aged 50 to 60 who received an inactivated influenza vaccine. This CDR3 is CASSLRLGEETQYF. The DNA for the CDR3 is TGTGCCAGCAGTTTGCGGTTGGGGGAAGAGACCCAGTACTTC.